Sequencing of this TCR beta chain was carried out in a study of neurological immune-mediated disorders. In TCRdb, the 5' RACE reads were re-called with MiXCR into one record per CDR3 protein. The table records just over 20,000 distinct CDR3 sequences, 15% to 20% of them present only once. This clonotype was counted ten times or more. The specimen was CD8+ T cells from blood. This receptor was identified in a young woman with multiple sclerosis.

The CDR3 reads CASSDSTRGNTDTQYF. CDR3 bases: TGTGCCAGCAGTGACTCGACGCGGGGCAACACAGATACGCAGTATTTT. V usage is TRBV6-4 and J usage is TRBJ2-3, with a weak D call TRBD2 (6 bases). Trimming left V 0 bases short and J 2 bases short, with 12 bases between. CDR1 is MRHNA, CDR2 SNTAGT, per germline. This CDR3 is built from 16 residues.